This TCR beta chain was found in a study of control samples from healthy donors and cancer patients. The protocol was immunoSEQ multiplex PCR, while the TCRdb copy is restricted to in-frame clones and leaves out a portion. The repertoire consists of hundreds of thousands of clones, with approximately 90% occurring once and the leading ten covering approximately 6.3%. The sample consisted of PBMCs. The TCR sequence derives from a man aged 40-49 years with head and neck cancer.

CDR3 residues: CASSVGGVNEQYF. In DNA form, the CDR3 reads TGTGCCAGCAGCGTAGGGGGGGTTAACGAGCAGTACTTC. The chain couples TRBV9 to TRBJ2-7; D possibly corresponds to TRBD2 (6 bases). Trimming removed 0 bases at V and 5 bases at J, with 9 bases between. The CDR3 covers 13 residues. In germline, CDR1 is SGDLS, CDR2 YYNGEE.